This TCR beta chain was sequenced during a study of T cell repertoires in cytomegalovirus infection. Overall study context: Both a matching HLA type and CMV infection were indicated by public TCR beta signatures. Broader study findings: CMV-specific TCR beta clonotypes restricted by HLA-C were the ones dominating the ex vivo response. Carriage of CMV together with the relevant HLA was identifiable through cumulative public TCR beta family frequency.

This clonotype has at least ten counts. Its target is unknown. The germline V gene has CDR1 SGHTA and CDR2 FQGNSA. CDR3 length: 17 amino acids. The ends lost 3 bases at V and 5 bases at J; junction bases unmatched: 9. TCRdb itself ran the reads through MiXCR, one entry per CDR3 protein. The sample lists some 150,000 distinct CDR3 sequences, under 8.5% occurring once. The TCR originated in a human donor in good health (CMV status not recorded). Some clones in this sample may be carry-over from other donors' samples. Material for sequencing was PBMCs. The chain employs TRBV7-2 and TRBJ2-3; 12 bases map to TRBD2. This CDR3 is CASSLSPASGGGDTQYF. DNA of the CDR3: TGTGCCAGCAGCTTGTCCCCCGCTAGCGGGGGGGGAGATACGCAGTATTTT.